Shown below are 26 T cell receptor beta chains from a single sample sequenced in a study of shared clonotypes between healthy human individuals. Clones were read by immunoSEQ multiplex PCR, and TCRdb kept only the in-frame ones, dropping some. The sample contains 2 million to 2.5 million clones, around 92% of which appear only once. Source material: naive CD4+ T cells from PBMCs. Subset described: CD45RA+ positively selected. The receptors were sampled from a man between 18 and 29 years old in good health. Some clones in this sample may be carry-over from other donors' samples.

The chain joins TRBV18 to TRBJ2-7; tentative D call: TRBD1 (6 bases). CDR3 size: 13 residues. Germline loops: CDR1 KGHSH, CDR2 LQKENI. V shed 6 bases and J shed 7 bases, with 16 bases lying between them. The CDR3, as DNA: TGTGCCAGCTCGAGTCTGGGGGCGCTTGAGCAGTACTTC. Its translation: CASSSLGALEQYF.

Concerning this clone: The same CDR3 also results from other DNA sequences found in this sample. The gene calls are TRBV28 and TRBJ1-2, with 9 bases fitting TRBD1. Losses at the gene ends were 8 bases for V and 12 bases for J; bases not matched to a gene: 16. Per the germline V gene, CDR1 is MDHEN and CDR2 is SYDVKM. The CDR3 totals 14 residues. DNA of the CDR3: TGTGCCAGCGTCGAAGCCGGGACAGGGAGTTTGGACACCTTC. It yields the protein CASVEAGTGSLDTF.

This chain links TRBV9 with TRBJ2-5; D unresolved. This CDR3 is 14 amino acids long. Germline V lookup: CDR1 SGDLS, CDR2 YYNGEE. The V and J ends lost 4 bases and 3 bases respectively, with 13 bases between them. The CDR3 protein is CASSPSGREETQYF. For the CDR3, the DNA is TGTGCCAGCAGCCCCTCGGGCCGTGAAGAGACCCAGTACTTC.

This clone was recorded a few times. This chain uses TRBV18 with TRBJ1-1, with 7 bases aligning to TRBD1. The CDR3 sequence is 16 residues long. The germline V gene encodes CDR1 KGHSH and CDR2 LQKENI. The trim removed 6 bases at V and 1 base at J, leaving 11 bases unmatched. Here the CDR3 DNA reads TGTGCCAGCTCTCTCCGGGACAGCGTAAAGAACACTGAAGCTTTCTTT. Its translation is CASSLRDSVKNTEAFF.

The V call is TRBV18, the J call TRBJ2-4; D might be TRBD1 (6 bases). The CDR3 runs to 16 residues. The V end lost 2 bases, the J end lost 7 bases, and 18 bases lay between the germline ends. In germline, CDR1 is KGHSH, CDR2 LQKENI. CDR3 in DNA: TGTGCCAGCTCACCAACTCTTACAGGGAAGGCGAACATTCAGTACTTC. It yields the protein CASSPTLTGKANIQYF.

The chain is built from TRBV18 and TRBJ2-1; 9 bases are a match to TRBD2. V shed 3 bases and J 10 bases; nucleotides not matched to a gene: 10. CDR3 length: 15 amino acids. The germline V gene has CDR1 KGHSH and CDR2 LQKENI. The chain's CDR3 is CASSPSGSPGGEQFF. In nucleotides, the CDR3 is TGTGCCAGCTCACCTAGCGGGAGCCCGGGGGGAGAGCAGTTCTTC.

The V gene is TRBV28, the J gene TRBJ2-3, with TRBD2 identical over 14 bases. The CDR3 runs 15 residues. The ends lost 6 bases at V and 7 bases at J; junction bases unmatched: 6. Germline V gene data show CDR1 as MDHEN and CDR2 as SYDVKM. CDR3 protein: CASSQGLAGGYTQYF. The DNA for the CDR3 is TGTGCCAGCAGCCAAGGACTAGCGGGAGGATATACGCAGTATTTT.

This clone was found once. The sample holds other DNA sequences that translate to the same CDR3. This chain joins TRBV5-8 and TRBJ1-4, with a tentative D call TRBD1 (6 bases). There are 14 residues in the CDR3. Germline CDR1 and CDR2: SGHTS and YDEGEE. Trimming removed 4 bases from V and 4 bases from J, with 11 bases in between. CDR3 region: CASSLGQINEKLFF. CDR3 DNA: TGTGCCAGCAGCCTCGGACAGATTAATGAAAAACTGTTTTTT.

This sequence joins TRBV30 and TRBJ2-7; 7 bases are a match to TRBD1. From germline, CDR1 is GTSNPN and CDR2 SVGIG (reference sequence). The CDR3 extends over 14 amino acids. The ends lost 4 bases at V and 2 bases at J; junction bases unmatched: 8. CDR3 coding DNA: TGTGCCTGGACCATGTACAGGGGTACCTACGAGCAGTACTTC. Its translation is CAWTMYRGTYEQYF.

CDR3 sequence (DNA): TGTGCCAGCAGTGGCCGGGACGGATTGAACACTGAAGCTTTCTTT. Amino acid sequence: CASSGRDGLNTEAFF. The genes are TRBV6-5 and TRBJ1-1; TRBD1 is a possible D gene (5 bases). The CDR3 runs to 15 residues. The V and J ends lost 5 bases and 0 bases respectively, with 13 bases between them. Germline values: CDR1 MNHEY, CDR2 SVGAGI.

The genes are TRBV5-4 and TRBJ1-1; D might be TRBD1 (6 bases). Germline V gives CDR1 SGHNT, CDR2 YYREEE (reference sequence). This CDR3 has 15 residues. Trimming stripped 2 bases from V and 1 base from J, with 12 bases between. CDR3 coding DNA: TGTGCCAGCAGCTTAGGATCAGGGGCGAACACTGAAGCTTTCTTT. This encodes CASSLGSGANTEAFF.

The chain uses TRBV29-1 and TRBJ1-3; maybe TRBD1 (5 bases). The V and J ends lost 3 bases and 0 bases respectively, with 9 bases between them. The CDR3 has 14 residues. CDR1 and CDR2 (germline): SQVTM, ANQGSEA. The CDR3 reads CSVEGRSSGNTIYF. In DNA form, the CDR3 reads TGCAGCGTTGAGGGGCGGTCCTCTGGAAACACCATATATTTT.

The J gene is TRBJ2-1, the V gene TRBV9, with 9 bases aligning to TRBD2. V was pared by 10 bases and J by 5 bases, with 10 bases of the junction left unmatched. This CDR3 comprises 14 residues. Germline lookup yields CDR1 SGDLS and CDR2 YYNGEE. Here the CDR3 DNA reads TGTGCCGGATTGTCGGAGCGGGAGGACAATGAGCAGTTCTTC. It is translated as CAGLSEREDNEQFF.

The J gene is TRBJ2-7, the V gene TRBV5-6, with D unresolved. Germline values: CDR1 SGHDT, CDR2 YYEEEE. The CDR3 has 13 amino acids. Trimming shortened V by 2 bases and J by 0 bases, and 6 bases separated the two germline ends. The CDR3 nucleotides read TGTGCCAGCAGCTTTCAACCCTCCTACGAGCAGTACTTC. It codes for CASSFQPSYEQYF.

The chain's CDR3 is CASSSSEAGELFF. Written as DNA, the CDR3 is TGCGCCAGCAGCTCAAGCGAGGCCGGGGAGCTGTTTTTT. The chain uses TRBV5-1 and TRBJ2-2; D call uncertain. CDR1 is SGHRS, CDR2 YFSETQ, per germline. Trimming stripped 3 bases from V and 6 bases from J, with 9 bases between. This CDR3 has 13 amino acids. Using reference TRBV5-1 and TRBJ2-2 for the parts outside the CDR3, the full variable domain is KAGVTQTPRYLIKTRGQQVTLSCSPISGHRSVSWYQQTPGQGLQFLFEYFSETQRNKGNFPGRFSGRQFSNSRSEMNVSTLELGDSALYLCASSSSEAGELFFGEGSRLTVL.

The J gene is TRBJ1-3, the V gene TRBV7-6; D call uncertain. The CDR3 totals 17 residues. CDR1 is SGHVS and CDR2 is FNYEAQ in the germline V gene. Trimming removed 5 bases at V and 0 bases at J, with 17 bases between. CDR3 sequence reads: CASSLINLGSSGNTIYF. The CDR3 nucleotides are TGTGCCAGCAGCCTTATCAACTTGGGGAGCTCTGGAAACACCATATATTTT.

V usage is TRBV5-1 and J usage is TRBJ2-3; D is possibly TRBD2 (6 bases). In germline, CDR1 is SGHRS, CDR2 YFSETQ. V lost 0 bases, J lost 1 base, and 9 bases lay in between. The CDR3 consists of 15 residues. The CDR3 coding sequence is TGCGCCAGCAGCTTGGTGTGGGGGGGCACAGATACGCAGTATTTT. Translation gives CASSLVWGGTDTQYF. Complete variable domain (other parts from reference TRBV5-1 and TRBJ2-3): KAGVTQTPRYLIKTRGQQVTLSCSPISGHRSVSWYQQTPGQGLQFLFEYFSETQRNKGNFPGRFSGRQFSNSRSEMNVSTLELGDSALYLCASSLVWGGTDTQYFGPGTRLTVL.

This rearrangement joins TRBV7-2 to TRBJ2-7; possibly TRBD1 for D (7 bases). Germline loops: CDR1 SGHTA, CDR2 FQGNSA. CDR3 length equals 16 residues. Deletions cut 3 bases from V and 1 base from J, with 16 bases between. This chain's CDR3 is CASSFQQTGTSYEQYF. CDR3 coding DNA: TGTGCCAGCAGCTTCCAGCAGACAGGGACTTCCTACGAGCAGTACTTC.

This CDR3 reads CASSLKPGLSLYEQYF. CDR3 sequence (DNA): TGTGCCAGCAGCCTAAAACCGGGACTCTCCTTGTACGAGCAGTACTTC. This chain uses TRBV7-8 with TRBJ2-7; maybe TRBD2 (6 bases). The CDR3 contains 16 residues. V was shortened by 5 bases and J by 4 bases, with 21 bases between the two germline ends. Germline values: CDR1 SGHVS, CDR2 FQNEAQ.

The V gene is TRBV2, the J gene TRBJ2-1, with 7 bases that match TRBD2. CDR3 size: 14 residues. V shed 4 bases and J 7 bases; nucleotides not matched to a gene: 7. Per germline, CDR1 SNHLY and CDR2 FYNNEI. Here the CDR3 reads CASSVPLAKNEQFF. Here the CDR3 DNA reads TGTGCCAGCAGTGTTCCACTAGCGAAAAATGAGCAGTTCTTC.

This clone was picked up one time. This sequence joins TRBV9 and TRBJ1-5; D remains unclear. Trimming pared 2 bases from V and 7 bases from J, leaving 13 bases between. Germline values: CDR1 SGDLS, CDR2 YYNGEE. The CDR3 sequence is 14 residues long. CDR3 DNA: TGTGCCAGCAGCGTGGGGAGGGAAGGCCAGCCCCAGCATTTT. Its translation: CASSVGREGQPQHF.

This chain links TRBV28 with TRBJ1-2; D ambiguous. Trimming stripped 5 bases from V and 4 bases from J, with 8 bases between. This CDR3 is 12 amino acids long. Germline values: CDR1 MDHEN, CDR2 SYDVKM. In DNA, the CDR3 is TGTGCCAGCAGTCTCCATGTCTATGGCTACACCTTC. Protein sequence: CASSLHVYGYTF.

V is TRBV10-3 and J is TRBJ1-5; D is undetermined. This CDR3 is 16 amino acids long. The V end was cut by 3 bases, the J end by 2 bases, with 14 bases between. Germline V lookup: CDR1 ENHRY, CDR2 SYGVKD. DNA for the CDR3: TGTGCCATCAGTGACCCCGGCCCCGGAGGCAATCAGCCCCAGCATTTT. Translated, it gives CAISDPGPGGNQPQHF.

This chain uses TRBV10-3 with TRBJ1-1; maybe TRBD1 (5 bases). V lost 11 bases to trimming and J lost 0 bases, with 13 bases between them. This CDR3 is 13 amino acids long. The germline CDR1 and CDR2 sequences are ENHRY and SYGVKD. In nucleotides, the CDR3 is TGTGCCGCAAGGAGGGACTTGAACACTGAAGCTTTCTTT. It is translated as CAARRDLNTEAFF.

This clone was detected once. The rearrangement links TRBV25-1 to TRBJ2-3, with D possibly being TRBD2 (5 bases). Trimming took off 10 bases at V and 3 bases at J, with 8 bases between the two ends. Germline V CDR1 and CDR2: MGHDK, SYGVNS. The CDR3 extends over 11 amino acids. As DNA, the CDR3 is TGTGCCACTAGGAGGACAGATACGCAGTATTTT. Translation gives CATRRTDTQYF.

V usage is TRBV28 and J usage is TRBJ2-7; D is perhaps TRBD1 (5 bases). Germline CDR1 reads MDHEN; CDR2 reads SYDVKM. This CDR3 is built from 12 residues. Trimming removed 2 bases at V and 8 bases at J, with 10 bases between. The CDR3 DNA is TGTGCCAGCAGTTTAACAGGCCTTCAGCAGTACTTC. It encodes CASSLTGLQQYF.